This T cell receptor beta chain came from a study of T cell repertoires in cytomegalovirus infection. Background on the study: Both a matching HLA type and CMV infection were indicated by public TCR beta signatures. Study findings and constraints: Individuals carrying CMV plus the relevant HLA were identified by cumulative frequency of public TCR beta families. Clonotypes of TCR beta that were HLA-C-restricted and CMV-specific dominated the ex vivo response.

This clonotype occurred a few times. Its antigen is as yet unknown. Each CDR3 protein gets one entry after TCRdb re-called the reads with MiXCR. The sample has over 450,000 distinct CDR3 sequences; 11% are singletons. Trimming took off 3 bases at V and 5 bases at J, with 11 bases between the two ends. This CDR3 is built from 13 residues. CDR1 is KGHSH, CDR2 LQKENI, per germline. Sequencing was performed on PBMCs. This chain uses TRBV18 with TRBJ2-7, with D perhaps TRBD2 (5 bases). This clonotype was sampled from a human donor in good health (CMV status not recorded). Some clones in this sample may be carry-over from other donors' samples. The DNA for the CDR3 is TGTGCCAGCTCACCTTCAGCGGTAAACGAGCAGTACTTC. It yields the protein CASSPSAVNEQYF.